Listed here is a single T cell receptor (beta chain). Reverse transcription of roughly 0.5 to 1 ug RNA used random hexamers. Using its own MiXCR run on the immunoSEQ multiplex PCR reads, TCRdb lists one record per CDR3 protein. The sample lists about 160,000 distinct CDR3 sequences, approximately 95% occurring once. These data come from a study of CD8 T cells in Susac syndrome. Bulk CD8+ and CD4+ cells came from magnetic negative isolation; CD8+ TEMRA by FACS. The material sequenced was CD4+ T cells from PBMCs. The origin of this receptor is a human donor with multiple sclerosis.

The DNA of the CDR3 is TGTGCCAGCAGCTTGATGATTCGGGTGGGAACCGGGGAGCTGTTTTTT. This codes for CASSLMIRVGTGELFF. The rearrangement uses TRBV5-6 and TRBJ2-2; D is uncertain. The CDR3 has 16 amino acids. The germline gives CDR1 SGHDT, CDR2 YYEEEE. V was cut by 1 base and J by 5 bases, with 15 bases left in between.